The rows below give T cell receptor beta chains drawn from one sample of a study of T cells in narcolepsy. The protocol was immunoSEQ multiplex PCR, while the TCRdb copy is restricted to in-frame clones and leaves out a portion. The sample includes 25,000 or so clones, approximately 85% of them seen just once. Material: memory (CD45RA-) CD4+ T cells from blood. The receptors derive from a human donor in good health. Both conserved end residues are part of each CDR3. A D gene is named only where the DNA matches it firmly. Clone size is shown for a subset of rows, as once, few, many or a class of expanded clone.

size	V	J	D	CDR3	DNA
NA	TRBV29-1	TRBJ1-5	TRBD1	CSWGQGVDQPQHF	TGCAGCTGGGGACAGGGGGTCGACCAGCCCCAGCATTTT
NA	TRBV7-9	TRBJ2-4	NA	CASSPGADSPNIQYF	TGTGCCAGCAGCCCCGGGGCCGATTCTCCAAACATTCAGTACTTC
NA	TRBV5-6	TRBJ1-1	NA	CASSSGGGAGMGRTEAFF	TGTGCCAGCAGCTCTGGGGGTGGTGCAGGGATGGGAAGAACTGAAGCTTTCTTT
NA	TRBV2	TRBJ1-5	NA	CASSERTDSQPQHF	TGTGCCAGCAGTGAAAGGACAGACAGTCAGCCCCAGCATTTT
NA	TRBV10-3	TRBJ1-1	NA	CAIRGMDTEAFF	TGTGCCATCAGGGGGATGGACACTGAAGCTTTCTTT
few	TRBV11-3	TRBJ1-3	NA	CASSSGPGNTIYF	TGTGCCAGCAGCTCGGGCCCTGGAAACACCATATATTTT
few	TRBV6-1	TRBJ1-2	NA	CASSERRNYGYTF	TGTGCCAGCAGTGAACGCAGAAACTATGGCTACACCTTC
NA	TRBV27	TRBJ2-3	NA	CASSFGVNPDTQYF	TGTGCCAGCAGTTTTGGGGTGAATCCAGATACGCAGTATTTT
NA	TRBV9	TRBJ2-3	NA	CASSVGGTDTQYF	TGTGCCAGCAGCGTAGGGGGCACAGATACGCAGTATTTT
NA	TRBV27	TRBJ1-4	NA	CASSLAGGSNEKLFF	TGTGCCAGCAGTTTAGCTGGGGGGTCTAATGAAAAACTGTTTTTT
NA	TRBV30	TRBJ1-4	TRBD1	CAWSARDRDEKLFF	TGTGCCTGGAGTGCCCGTGACAGGGATGAAAAACTGTTTTTT
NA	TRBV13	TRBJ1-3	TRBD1	CASSKRQGAAGNTIYF	TGTGCCAGCAGCAAGAGACAGGGGGCGGCTGGAAACACCATATATTTT
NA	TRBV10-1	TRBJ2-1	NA	CASSESGGFTAEQFF	TGCGCCAGCAGTGAGTCTGGTGGTTTTACGGCTGAGCAGTTCTTC
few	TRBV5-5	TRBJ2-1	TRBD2	CASSVSGRGGDEQFF	TGTGCCAGCAGCGTTAGCGGGAGAGGGGGCGATGAGCAGTTCTTC
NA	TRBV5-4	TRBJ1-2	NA	CASSPGGTGYGYTF	TGTGCCAGCAGCCCTGGGGGGACTGGCTATGGCTACACCTTC
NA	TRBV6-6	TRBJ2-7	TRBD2	CASIPREGHYEQYF	TGTGCCAGCATTCCGCGGGAGGGACACTACGAGCAGTACTTC
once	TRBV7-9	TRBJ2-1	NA	CASSLVSGADEQFF	TGTGCCAGCAGCTTGGTATCAGGGGCCGATGAGCAGTTCTTC
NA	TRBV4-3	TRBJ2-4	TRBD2	CASSHRRGTSGKNIQYF	TGCGCCAGCAGCCACCGTCGGGGGACTAGCGGCAAAAACATTCAGTACTTC
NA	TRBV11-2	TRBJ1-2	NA	CASSVDSTTYGYTF	TGTGCCAGCAGCGTGGACAGTACTACCTATGGCTACACCTTC
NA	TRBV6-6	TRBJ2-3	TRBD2	CASSYGGSGADTQYF	TGTGCCAGCAGTTACGGCGGGAGCGGGGCAGATACGCAGTATTTT
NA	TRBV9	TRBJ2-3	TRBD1	CASSVGDRGPTDTQYF	TGTGCCAGCAGCGTAGGGGACAGGGGCCCCACAGATACGCAGTATTTT
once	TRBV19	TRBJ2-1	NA	CASSSRTVNEQFF	TGTGCCAGTAGTTCCCGGACAGTTAATGAGCAGTTCTTC
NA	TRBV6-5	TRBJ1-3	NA	CASSYRAARSGNTIYF	TGTGCCAGCAGTTATCGGGCCGCCCGGAGCGGAAACACCATATATTTT
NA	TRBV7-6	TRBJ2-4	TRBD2	CASSTRPGGGNIQYF	TGTGCCAGCAGCACCCGTCCGGGAGGGGGAAACATTCAGTACTTC
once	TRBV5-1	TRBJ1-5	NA	CASSGGPQQPQHF	TGCGCCAGCAGCGGGGGGCCCCAACAGCCCCAGCATTTT
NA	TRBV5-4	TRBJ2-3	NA	CASSLGGLRRDTQYF	TGTGCCAGCAGCTTGGGGGGCCTGCGCAGGGATACGCAGTATTTT
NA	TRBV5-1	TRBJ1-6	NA	CASSLADSLPPNSPLHF	TGCGCCAGCAGCTTGGCCGACAGCCTTCCTCCGAATTCACCCCTCCACTTT
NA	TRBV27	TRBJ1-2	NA	CASSPRRVGGWGYGYTF	TGTGCCAGCAGCCCAAGGCGGGTCGGTGGGTGGGGCTATGGCTACACCTTC
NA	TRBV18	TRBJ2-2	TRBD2	CASSPQTSGSVPGELFF	TGTGCCAGCTCACCCCAAACTAGCGGGAGCGTGCCCGGGGAGCTGTTTTTT
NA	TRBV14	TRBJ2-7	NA	CASSPPGVSYEQYF	TGTGCCAGCAGCCCCCCGGGGGTCTCCTACGAGCAGTACTTC
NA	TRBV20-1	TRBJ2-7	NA	CSGLEAYEQYF	TGCAGTGGTCTCGAGGCCTACGAGCAGTACTTC
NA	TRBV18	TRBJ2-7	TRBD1	CASSPPKAGGFEQYF	TGTGCCAGCTCGCCTCCCAAGGCAGGGGGTTTCGAGCAGTACTTC
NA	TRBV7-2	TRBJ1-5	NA	CASSPLGGRGNQPQHF	TGTGCCAGCAGCCCATTAGGGGGTAGGGGCAATCAGCCCCAGCATTTT
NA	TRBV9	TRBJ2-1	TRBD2	CASSATPGLEYNEQFF	TGTGCCAGCAGCGCTACACCGGGACTAGAGTACAATGAGCAGTTCTTC
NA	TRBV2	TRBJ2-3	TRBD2	CASSGTSGRSDTQYF	TGTGCCAGCAGTGGAACTAGCGGGAGATCAGATACGCAGTATTTT
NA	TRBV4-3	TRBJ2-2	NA	CASSQDRSGTPTGELFF	TGCGCCAGCAGCCAAGATCGGTCCGGGACTCCGACCGGGGAGCTGTTTTTT
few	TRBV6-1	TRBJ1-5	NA	CASSEGGGWQPQHF	TGTGCCAGCAGTGAAGGGGGGGGGTGGCAGCCCCAGCATTTT
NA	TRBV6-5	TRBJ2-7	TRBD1	CASSWRQGPYEQYF	TGTGCCAGCAGTTGGCGACAGGGTCCCTACGAGCAGTACTTC
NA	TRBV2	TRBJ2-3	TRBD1	CASYGDRGDTQYF	TGTGCCAGCTACGGGGACAGGGGAGATACGCAGTATTTT
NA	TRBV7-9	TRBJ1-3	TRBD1	CASSRGQGDLNSGNTIYF	TGTGCCAGCAGCCGCGGACAGGGCGACCTAAACTCTGGAAACACCATATATTTT
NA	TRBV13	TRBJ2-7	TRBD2	CASSLNSGAGDEQYF	TGTGCCAGCAGCTTAAATAGCGGGGCCGGGGACGAGCAGTACTTC
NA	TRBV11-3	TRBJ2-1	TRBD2	CASSNRLANEQFF	TGTGCCAGCAGCAACCGACTAGCCAATGAGCAGTTCTTC
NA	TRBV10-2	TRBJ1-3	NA	CASKRGISGNTIYF	TGCGCCAGCAAAAGAGGGATCTCTGGAAACACCATATATTTT
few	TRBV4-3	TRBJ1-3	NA	CASSQEPYSGNTIYF	TGCGCCAGCAGCCAAGAGCCTTACTCTGGAAACACCATATATTTT
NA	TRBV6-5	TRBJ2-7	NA	CASSYGGRAGEQYF	TGTGCCAGCAGTTACGGGGGCCGGGCTGGCGAGCAGTACTTC
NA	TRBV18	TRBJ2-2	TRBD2	CASAGPGLAGATGELFF	TGTGCCAGCGCAGGACCGGGACTAGCGGGGGCCACCGGGGAGCTGTTTTTT
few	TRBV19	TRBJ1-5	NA	CASSIGGSNQPQHF	TGTGCCAGTAGTATAGGGGGCAGCAATCAGCCCCAGCATTTT
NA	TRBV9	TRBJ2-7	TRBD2	CASSKRLAGVDEQYF	TGTGCCAGCAGCAAAAGACTAGCGGGAGTCGACGAGCAGTACTTC
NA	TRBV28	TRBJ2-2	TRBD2	CASSLRLAGATGELFF	TGTGCCAGCAGTCTCAGACTAGCGGGTGCCACCGGGGAGCTGTTTTTT
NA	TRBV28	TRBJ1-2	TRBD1	CASRDRGDGYTF	TGTGCCAGCAGAGACAGGGGTGATGGCTACACCTTC
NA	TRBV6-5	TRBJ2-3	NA	CASTRPGTDTQYF	TGTGCCAGCACCCGCCCAGGCACAGATACGCAGTATTTT
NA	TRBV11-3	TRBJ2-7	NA	CASRSLAIFSYEQYF	TGTGCCAGCAGATCCCTAGCCATCTTCTCCTACGAGCAGTACTTC